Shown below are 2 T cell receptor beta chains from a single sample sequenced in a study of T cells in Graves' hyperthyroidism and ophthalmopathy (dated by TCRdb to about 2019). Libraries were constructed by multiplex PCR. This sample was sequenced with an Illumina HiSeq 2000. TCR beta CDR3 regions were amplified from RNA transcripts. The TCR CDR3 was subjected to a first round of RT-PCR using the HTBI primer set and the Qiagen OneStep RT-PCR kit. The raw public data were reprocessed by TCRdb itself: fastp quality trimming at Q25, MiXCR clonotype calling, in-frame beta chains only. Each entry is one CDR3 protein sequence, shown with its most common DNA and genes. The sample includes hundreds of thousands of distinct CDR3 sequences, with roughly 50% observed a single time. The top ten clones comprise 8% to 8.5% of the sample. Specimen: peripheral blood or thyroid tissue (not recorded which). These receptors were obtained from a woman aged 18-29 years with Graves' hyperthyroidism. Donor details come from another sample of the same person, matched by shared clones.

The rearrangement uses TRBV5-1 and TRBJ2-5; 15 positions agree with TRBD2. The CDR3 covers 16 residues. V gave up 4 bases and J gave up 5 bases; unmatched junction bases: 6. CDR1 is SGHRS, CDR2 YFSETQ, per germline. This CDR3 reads CASSITGLAGGETQYF. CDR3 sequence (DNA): TGCGCCAGCAGCATTACTGGACTAGCGGGAGGGGAGACCCAGTACTTC. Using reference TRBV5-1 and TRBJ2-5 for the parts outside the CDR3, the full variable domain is KAGVTQTPRYLIKTRGQQVTLSCSPISGHRSVSWYQQTPGQGLQFLFEYFSETQRNKGNFPGRFSGRQFSNSRSEMNVSTLELGDSALYLCASSITGLAGGETQYFGPGTRLLVL.

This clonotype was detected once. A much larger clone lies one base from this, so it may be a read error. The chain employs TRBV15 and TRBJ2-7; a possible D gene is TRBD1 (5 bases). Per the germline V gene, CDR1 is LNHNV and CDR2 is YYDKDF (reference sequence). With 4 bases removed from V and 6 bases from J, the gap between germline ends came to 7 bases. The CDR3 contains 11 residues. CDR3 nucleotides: TGTGCCACCAGCAACAGGCTCGAGCAGTACTTC. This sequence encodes CATSNRLEQYF.